This record looks at one T cell receptor (beta chain) sequence and its context. The target antigen is unknown. At deep level, the assay was performed. Libraries were prepared by immunoSEQ multiplex PCR; TCRdb keeps only in-frame clonotypes and omits some of them. Among 2,500,000 or so clones listed, approximately 93% were seen once. This record belongs to a study of shared clonotypes between healthy human individuals. Study-wide points: Some naive CD4 clonotypes, roughly 4.7%, turned up in common across a handful of donors.

Sequencing was carried out using naive CD4+ T cells from PBMCs. Described subset: CD45RA+ positively selected. This receptor was identified in a man aged 18 to 30 in good health. Some clones in this sample may be carry-over from other donors' samples.

The CDR3 region has the DNA TGTGCCAGTAGTATCTCGGGGACTAGCGGCTACAATGAGCAGTTCTTC. Its translation is CASSISGTSGYNEQFF. This chain links TRBV19 with TRBJ2-1; 11 bases are shared with TRBD2. The V segment lost 3 bases and the J segment 3 bases; nucleotides outside the gene matches: 4. The germline CDR1 and CDR2 sequences are LNHDA and SQIVND (reference sequence). The CDR3 spans 16 residues.